Each of the 26 T cell receptor beta chains below was sequenced from the same sample in a study of T cells after yellow fever vaccination. TCRdb re-called the 5' RACE reads through MiXCR, storing one row per CDR3 protein. The data show around 400,000 distinct CDR3 sequences, approximately 10% seen once. The sequencing here drew on PBMCs, taken on the day of the first yellow fever vaccination. These receptors were collected from a man between 18 and 35 years old who received the YFV17D yellow fever vaccine.

The chain is built from TRBV7-8 and TRBJ2-4; 7 nucleotides align to TRBD2. Germline V lookup: CDR1 SGHVS, CDR2 FQNEAQ. The CDR3 is 16 residues long. The junction had 9 bases not matched to a gene; V was cut back by 5 bases and J by 2 bases. CDR3 residues: CASSPRSGGPKNIQYF. Written as DNA, the CDR3 is TGTGCCAGCAGCCCGCGATCGGGGGGTCCCAAAAACATTCAGTACTTC.

This clonotype occurred a few times. V usage is TRBV6-5 and J usage is TRBJ2-7; TRBD1 matches at 7 bases. There are 14 residues in the CDR3. Germline CDR1 is MNHEY and CDR2 is SVGAGI. V lost 4 bases, J lost 6 bases, and 9 bases stayed unmatched. CDR3: CASSLSTGVGEQYV. Here the CDR3 DNA reads TGTGCCAGCAGTTTGTCCACAGGGGTGGGCGAGCAGTACGTC.

Ten or more counts support this clonotype. The rearrangement links TRBV7-9 to TRBJ1-5; 8 bases agree with TRBD1. The germline V gene has CDR1 SEHNR and CDR2 FQNEAQ (reference sequence). CDR3 size: 15 residues. V was clipped by 0 bases and J by 2 bases; unmatched bases: 0. The CDR3: CASSLAGQGNQPQHF. The CDR3, as DNA: TGTGCCAGCAGCTTAGCGGGACAGGGCAATCAGCCCCAGCATTTT.

This chain uses TRBV6-2 or TRBV6-3 with TRBJ2-7; 7 nucleotides align to TRBD1. Germline loops: CDR1 MNHEY, CDR2 SVGEGT. Germline trimming cut 2 bases from V and 2 bases from J; bases unmatched to any gene: 0. CDR3 length equals 13 residues. In nucleotides, the CDR3 is TGTGCCAGCAGTTACGACAGGGCCTACGAGCAGTACTTC. This sequence encodes CASSYDRAYEQYF.

The chain joins TRBV24-1 to TRBJ2-1; 7 bases align to TRBD1. CDR3 length: 15 residues. Germline V gives CDR1 KGHDR, CDR2 SFDVKD. After removal of 3 bases from V and 4 bases from J, the junction contained 5 bases not matched to a gene. The CDR3 DNA sequence: TGTGCCACCAGTGATCCCCCACAGGGGTACAATGAGCAGTTCTTC. It specifies CATSDPPQGYNEQFF.

This clonotype has only a few counts. The genes are TRBV7-2 and TRBJ2-5, with D perhaps matching TRBD2 (7 bases). Germline-derived CDR1 and CDR2 are SGHTA and FQGNSA. This CDR3 has 13 amino acids. Trimming removed 7 bases at V and 7 bases at J, with 16 bases between. CDR3 nucleotides: TGTGCCAGCACCGGGGGCGGGGGCGGGACCCAGTACTTC. It encodes CASTGGGGGTQYF.

This clonotype has just a few counts. The CDR3 region has the DNA TGTGCCAGCAGCTTAGATTCGGCGTATTCACCCCTCCACTTT. Protein product: CASSLDSAYSPLHF. The genes are TRBV11-2 and TRBJ1-6, with unresolved D. Trimming stripped 0 bases from V and 8 bases from J, with 8 bases between. This CDR3 comprises 14 residues. CDR1 SGHAT and CDR2 FQNNGV come from the germline V gene.

This clonotype showed up many times. V and J are TRBV5-1 and TRBJ2-5; D possibly corresponds to TRBD2 (6 bases). Germline V gene lookup returns CDR1 SGHRS and CDR2 YFSETQ. Trimming pared 5 bases from V and 3 bases from J, leaving 11 bases between. The length of the CDR3 is 13 residues. CDR3 nucleotide sequence: TGCGCCAGCAGGCGGGACTCCAAAGAGACCCAGTACTTC. It yields the protein CASRRDSKETQYF. Complete variable domain (other parts from reference TRBV5-1 and TRBJ2-5): KAGVTQTPRYLIKTRGQQVTLSCSPISGHRSVSWYQQTPGQGLQFLFEYFSETQRNKGNFPGRFSGRQFSNSRSEMNVSTLELGDSALYLCASRRDSKETQYFGPGTRLLVL.

This clonotype was seen only a few times. CDR3 protein: CASSAARIGTGGEETQYF. The CDR3 DNA is TGTGCCAGCAGCGCAGCGAGGATTGGGACAGGGGGAGAGGAGACCCAGTACTTC. The rearrangement joins TRBV9 to TRBJ2-5; TRBD1 matches at 11 bases. Germline values: CDR1 SGDLS, CDR2 YYNGEE. The CDR3 sequence is 18 residues long. With 3 bases clipped from V and 5 bases from J, the junction kept 15 bases outside the gene matches.

The chain carries TRBV5-4 and TRBJ1-1, with a possible D match to TRBD1 (5 bases). CDR1 and CDR2 (germline): SGHNT, YYREEE (reference sequence). The length of the CDR3 is 13 residues. Trimming removed 2 bases from V and 7 bases from J, with 12 bases in between. The CDR3 DNA reads TGTGCCAGCAGCTTCTATGGGACGGATGAAGCTTTCTTT. Its translation is CASSFYGTDEAFF. Together with reference TRBV5-4 and TRBJ1-1, the CDR3 gives the full variable domain: ETGVTQSPTHLIKTRGQQVTLRCSSQSGHNTVSWYQQALGQGPQFIFQYYREEENGRGNFPPRFSGLQFPNYSSELNVNALELDDSALYLCASSFYGTDEAFFGQGTRLTVV.

J is TRBJ2-1 and V is TRBV29-1, with TRBD1 matching over 7 bases. CDR1 is SQVTM and CDR2 is ANQGSEA in the germline V gene. The CDR3 loop spans 12 amino acids. V was clipped by 6 bases and J by 6 bases; unmatched bases: 5. The CDR3 reads CSVSAGGNEQFF. The CDR3 DNA reads TGCAGCGTCTCGGCAGGGGGCAATGAGCAGTTCTTC.

This clonotype was counted only a few times. The chain is built from TRBV5-1 and TRBJ2-7; 7 positions match TRBD2. CDR1 is SGHRS and CDR2 is YFSETQ in the germline V gene. J lost 6 bases, V lost 3 bases, and 6 bases had no gene match. The CDR3 extends over 13 amino acids. The CDR3 nucleotides read TGCGCCAGCAGCTGGAGACTAGCAGCCGAGCAGTACTTC. It specifies CASSWRLAAEQYF.

The V gene is TRBV4-2, the J gene TRBJ2-2, with 12 bases aligning to TRBD2. V shed 3 bases, J shed 4 bases, and the junction held 6 bases outside the gene matches. CDR3 length: 17 amino acids. Germline lookup yields CDR1 LGHNA and CDR2 YNFKEQ. The CDR3 region is CASSHPSGGASTGELFF. For the CDR3, the DNA is TGTGCCAGCAGCCACCCTAGCGGGGGGGCCAGCACCGGGGAGCTGTTTTTT.

V gene TRBV20-1 combines with J gene TRBJ1-5; D gene uncertain. The CDR3 covers 14 residues. Germline V gene sequence: CDR1 DFQATT, CDR2 SNEGSKA (reference sequence). V was shortened by 5 bases and J by 0 bases, with 11 bases between the two germline ends. The CDR3 sequence: CSAAMGSSNQPQHF. DNA for the CDR3: TGCAGTGCTGCCATGGGGAGTAGCAATCAGCCCCAGCATTTT.

This clonotype has more than one count but fewer than ten. DNA of the CDR3: TGTGCCAGCAGCTTTTTTCTCCCCTCGAGCGGACGGATTTACAATGAGCAGTTCTTC. This sequence encodes CASSFFLPSSGRIYNEQFF. This chain joins TRBV5-4 and TRBJ2-1, with a weak D call TRBD2 (5 bases). Trimming took 2 bases from V and 4 from J, leaving 25 bases between them. Germline V gene lookup returns CDR1 SGHNT and CDR2 YYREEE (reference sequence). The CDR3 length is 19 residues. Full variable domain (missing parts from reference TRBV5-4 and TRBJ2-1): ETGVTQSPTHLIKTRGQQVTLRCSSQSGHNTVSWYQQALGQGPQFIFQYYREEENGRGNFPPRFSGLQFPNYSSELNVNALELDDSALYLCASSFFLPSSGRIYNEQFFGPGTRLTVL.

This clonotype has more than one count but fewer than ten. The chain has TRBV6-5 and TRBJ2-2; D is uncertain. This CDR3 is built from 14 residues. Trimming left V 2 bases short and J 4 bases short, with 8 bases between. The germline V gene encodes CDR1 MNHEY and CDR2 SVGAGI. CDR3 DNA: TGTGCCAGCAGTTACGGTTCCCCCACCGGGGAGCTGTTTTTT. Protein sequence: CASSYGSPTGELFF.

The sample holds many counts of this clonotype. The gene calls are TRBV6-2 or TRBV6-3 and TRBJ2-1; D not certain. V dropped 3 bases and J dropped 10 bases, with 7 bases sitting between them. Looked up from germline, CDR1 is MNHEY and CDR2 is SVGEGT. The CDR3 has 11 residues. The CDR3 coding sequence is TGTGCCAGCAGTTATTTGAGGGAGCAGTTCTTC. As protein: CASSYLREQFF.

This sequence joins TRBV7-2 and TRBJ2-1, with D perhaps TRBD2 (6 bases). The CDR3 has 14 amino acids. Trimming removed 1 base at V and 6 bases at J, with 10 bases between. The germline gives CDR1 SGHTA, CDR2 FQGNSA. CDR3: CASSLGWGVNEQFF. The CDR3 nucleotides read TGTGCCAGCAGCTTAGGTTGGGGGGTCAATGAGCAGTTCTTC.

The V gene is TRBV18, the J gene TRBJ2-1; D ambiguous. Trimming left V 4 bases short and J 5 bases short, with 9 bases between. From germline, CDR1 is KGHSH and CDR2 LQKENI. The CDR3 consists of 13 residues. DNA for the CDR3: TGTGCCAGCTCACTGAGGACGGACAATGAGCAGTTCTTC. It yields the protein CASSLRTDNEQFF.

The chain uses TRBV7-2 and TRBJ1-5, with a tentative D call TRBD1 (5 bases). The V end was cut by 5 bases, the J end by 2 bases, with 13 bases between. Germline assignment: CDR1 SGHTA and CDR2 FQGNSA. The CDR3 runs to 15 residues. CDR3 residues: CASSLPGGGNQPQHF. The DNA for the CDR3 is TGTGCCAGCAGCCTACCGGGAGGGGGCAATCAGCCCCAGCATTTT.

This clonotype has more than one count but fewer than ten. The rearrangement uses TRBV7-2 and TRBJ2-3, with TRBD2 matching over 8 bases. CDR3 length: 16 amino acids. CDR1 and CDR2 (germline): SGHTA, FQGNSA. Losses at the gene ends were 5 bases for V and 1 base for J; bases not matched to a gene: 8. In DNA form, the CDR3 reads TGTGCCAGCAGCCCCAGGACTAGCACCCGCACAGATACGCAGTATTTT. Amino acids: CASSPRTSTRTDTQYF.

This clonotype was recorded at least ten times. This chain connects TRBV4-3 to TRBJ1-4; tentatively, D is TRBD1 (6 bases). The V end was cut by 5 bases, the J end by 8 bases, with 12 bases between. This CDR3 has 13 amino acids. Germline V lookup: CDR1 LGHNA, CDR2 YSLEER. The CDR3 DNA reads as TGCGCCAGCAGCGTACAGGGTCCAGAAAAACTGTTTTTT. Protein sequence: CASSVQGPEKLFF.

At least ten counts were recorded for this clonotype. The chain is built from TRBV12-3 or TRBV12-4 and TRBJ2-5; no clear D. V was trimmed by 4 bases and J by 4 bases, leaving 4 bases between them. This CDR3 contains 11 residues. CDR3 residues: CASSSLETQYF. In nucleotides, the CDR3 is TGTGCCAGCAGTTCGTTAGAGACCCAGTACTTC.

This clonotype appeared a few times. The rearrangement joins TRBV6-2 or TRBV6-3 to TRBJ2-2; TRBD2 might be the D (6 bases). The CDR3 loop spans 15 amino acids. The V end was cut by 3 bases, the J end by 4 bases, with 12 bases between. CDR1 is MNHEY, CDR2 SVGEGT, per germline. CDR3 sequence: CASSYFLASTGELFF. CDR3 DNA sequence: TGTGCCAGCAGTTATTTCCTAGCGAGCACCGGGGAGCTGTTTTTT.

V gene TRBV11-3 combines with J gene TRBJ1-1; 8 bases are a match to TRBD1. Trimming cost V 0 bases and J 1 base; bases outside gene matches: 1. The CDR3 consists of 15 residues. Germline CDR1 and CDR2: SGHNT and YENEEA. CDR3 in amino acids: CASSLDDRGNTEAFF. The CDR3, as DNA: TGTGCCAGCAGCTTAGATGACAGGGGGAACACTGAAGCTTTCTTT.

The CDR3: CASSFQGEKLFF. CDR3 nucleotides: TGTGCCAGCAGCTTTCAAGGTGAAAAACTGTTTTTT. V and J are TRBV11-2 and TRBJ1-4; D ambiguous. Trimming stripped 3 bases from V and 7 bases from J, with 6 bases between. The CDR3 is made up of 12 amino acids. The germline V gene encodes CDR1 SGHAT and CDR2 FQNNGV.